The clone carrying this T cell receptor (beta chain) was detected only once. Assay: immunoSEQ multiplex PCR; the TCRdb copy retains only in-frame clones and omits some. Among some 140,000 clones, over 85% were seen once, and the ten largest hold about 5%. Germline V lookup: CDR1 KGHDR, CDR2 SFDVKD. V shed 7 bases, J shed 8 bases, and the junction held 8 bases outside the gene matches. This CDR3 has 15 amino acids. The sample belongs to a study of control samples from healthy donors and cancer patients. The source is a man aged 35-49 years in good health. The sequenced sample was blood. The chain joins TRBV24-1 to TRBJ2-1; 12 nucleotides agree with TRBD1. Here the CDR3 DNA reads TGTGCCACCAGGGGACAGGGGGCAGGTTCCGATGAGCAGTTCTTC. Residues: CATRGQGAGSDEQFF.